A selection of T cell receptor beta chains follows, all from one sample in a study of shared clonotypes between healthy human individuals. This table comes from immunoSEQ multiplex PCR, and its TCRdb copy is limited to in-frame clones, with some not included. The table includes a few million clones, approximately 95% detected once. The sequencing sample was made of naive CD4+ T cells from PBMCs. These receptor sequences come from a man younger than 30 in good health. Some clones in this sample may be carry-over from other donors' samples. CDR3s include the opening cysteine and the closing phenylalanine or tryptophan. The D gene is left open where the match is weak. Size is omitted from some rows. Given values are once, few, many or a class for expanded clones.

TRBV10-1	-	TRBJ1-3	once	TGCGCCAGCAGTGACACGGAGGGCCCCTCTGGAAACACCATATATTTT	CASSDTEGPSGNTIYF
TRBV5-1	-	TRBJ1-1	-	TGCGCCAGCAGCTTGGTACAGGGTGAAGCTTTCTTT	CASSLVQGEAFF
TRBV27	-	TRBJ2-5	once	TGTGCCAGCAAAACAAACAAAAATCGCCAGACCCAGTACTTC	CASKTNKNRQTQYF
TRBV7-2	TRBD2	TRBJ2-5	-	TGTGCCAGCGGTCCGGGGGGAATGTACCAAGAGACCCAGTACTTC	CASGPGGMYQETQYF
TRBV30	-	TRBJ1-1	few	TGTGCCTGGAGCCGTGGAAAAAACACTGAAGCTTTCTTT	CAWSRGKNTEAFF
TRBV27	-	TRBJ1-4	-	TGTGCCAGCAGTGGACGGGGGCTAGGAGAAAAACTGTTTTTT	CASSGRGLGEKLFF
TRBV7-2	TRBD1	TRBJ1-4	-	TGTGCCAGCAGCTTAGATCTCGGGACAGCCGATGAAAAACTGTTTTTT	CASSLDLGTADEKLFF
TRBV11-3	-	TRBJ2-1	-	TGTGCCAGCAGCTTAGATGGGGTTTTGCGGGCACCGTACAATGAGCAGTTCTTC	CASSLDGVLRAPYNEQFF
TRBV5-4	-	TRBJ2-5	-	TGTGCCAGCAGCCCGGAGGTCTCGGAGACCCAGTACTTC	CASSPEVSETQYF
TRBV5-6	-	TRBJ2-7	-	TGTGCCAGCAGCTTGCGACTTCCCTACGAGCAGTACTTC	CASSLRLPYEQYF
TRBV5-6	TRBD1	TRBJ1-5	-	TGTGCCAGCAGCTTGAACAGGGGGCGAGTTTTTAGCAATCAGCCCCAGCATTTT	CASSLNRGRVFSNQPQHF
TRBV19	-	TRBJ1-5	-	TGTGCCAGTGCTGGGACACGACACAGCAATCAGCCCCAGCATTTT	CASAGTRHSNQPQHF
TRBV11-2	TRBD1	TRBJ2-7	once	TGTGCCAGCAGCTCCCGACCGGGACAGGGTTACGAGCAGTACTTC	CASSSRPGQGYEQYF
TRBV6-6	-	TRBJ2-7	-	TGTGCCAGCCGGCGGTCGGGAGACGAGCAGTACTTC	CASRRSGDEQYF
TRBV30	TRBD1	TRBJ1-1	-	TGTGCCTGGAGTGTACGAGGGGGCATCACTGAAGCTTTCTTT	CAWSVRGGITEAFF
TRBV14	-	TRBJ1-1	-	TGTGCCAGCAGCCCCCAACTGGCGGCGAACACTGAAGCTTTCTTT	CASSPQLAANTEAFF
TRBV5-4	TRBD1	TRBJ1-1	-	TGTGCCAGCAGTCCTGGGACAGGGGCCTTGGAAGCTTTCTTT	CASSPGTGALEAFF
TRBV19	TRBD1	TRBJ1-2	-	TGTGCCAGTAGTATAGGACAGGGCGACTTCTATGGCTACACCTTC	CASSIGQGDFYGYTF
TRBV6-5	-	TRBJ1-2	-	TGTGCCAGCAAACCCAGCGGGGCGGAGCGAGGCTACACCTTC	CASKPSGAERGYTF
TRBV30	-	TRBJ2-3	-	TGTGCCTGGACTCGAGGGCTGGGGTCAGATACGCAGTATTTT	CAWTRGLGSDTQYF